This T cell receptor (beta chain) was sequenced for a study of human thymus T cells (dated by TCRdb to 2018 to 2021). With respect to the entire study: TCR alpha and beta repertoires from about 8 infant thymus samples and four related peripheral blood samples were characterized in the study. The cohort included more than 5 male and a couple of female infants, with donor ages spanning 7 to 244 days.

With respect to this clone: Its target antigen remains unknown. No much larger clonotype is one base removed from it; base qualities were not supplied.

From the germline V gene, CDR1 is SGHTA and CDR2 is FQGTGA. The CDR3 goes from the cysteine to the phenylalanine over 16 residues. Only the CDR3 portion is preserved as DNA: 48 bases, with reading frame beginning at the first base. Here V drops 6 bases and J drops 1 base, and the junction holds 6 bases not matched to any gene. Beyond this particular receptor, the publication reports: On average, thymus samples gave 750,000 to 1,000,000 unique TCRB clonotypes, whereas blood samples gave roughly 80,000. V and J gene segment usage appeared biased in both thymic and peripheral blood repertoires.

Using the immunoSEQ multiplex PCR assay, the TCRB and TCRAD loci were amplified from a standardized quantity of quality-controlled genomic DNA. The V(D)J region was spanned by amplicons of a length sufficient to cover the CDR3 and to identify V and J genes. The amplicons were sequenced on an Illumina platform via the commercial immunoSEQ service. Concerning the study's data processing: Primer bias and sequencing errors were corrected as previously described, and TCRAD and TCRB were defined on the basis of the IMGT database. immunoSEQ Analyzer 3.0 and VDJTools were used for repertoire analysis, which covered basic statistics, V/J segment usage, diversity estimates, rarefaction and pairwise overlap. Chao1, ChaoE, Efron-Thisted, Shannon and inverse Simpson indices were used to estimate diversity, which was also estimated on datasets down-sampled to the smallest sample. Repertoire overlap used strict matching of CDR3 nucleotide sequence, V gene and J gene, with Jaccard-based multidimensional scaling clustering. The table comes from immuneACCESS by way of TCRdb, which keeps in-frame sequences with V and J called. Part of the clones is missing from these tables; in studies checked, under half for an unresolved V gene and the rest for unknown reasons. D and trimming were read from the DNA, whereas the V and J calls and clone size are those reported in that table. In this sample the table shows 40,000 to 55,000 clones, 94% of which occur a single time. Clones ranked in the top ten supply 0.095% to 0.15% of the sample.

The donors were immunologically healthy infants in Finland who had open corrective cardiac surgery for congenital heart defects. During surgery, a small roughly 0.5-1 mL aliquot of peripheral blood was collected from four of the eight donors. Genomic DNA from blood samples was extracted from all available leukocytes rather than from a fixed cell number. ACK lysis buffer was used to clear erythrocytes from the blood, and the leukocytes were then kept as pellets at -70 degrees C. A QIAsymphony instrument was used to extract genomic DNA from frozen cell pellets. The source material was blood. The source is a boy less than two years old with a congenital heart defect but otherwise immunologically healthy. The chain is made from TRBV7-3 and TRBJ2-3; 11 bases in the junction line up with TRBD2. The CDR3 reads as follows: CASRVTSGTRTDTQYF. The DNA sequence is TGTGCCAGCAGGGTGACTAGCGGGACCCGCACAGATACGCAGTATTTT.